This is a list of T cell receptor beta chains from one sample in a study of Graves' ophthalmopathy and Graves' hyperthyroidism. TCRdb recomputed calls from the multiplex PCR reads with MiXCR, one row per CDR3 protein. The data show around 1.1 million distinct CDR3 sequences, less than 45% seen once. Sequenced: peripheral blood or thyroid tissue (not recorded which). The receptors derive from an adult man with Graves' hyperthyroidism. Both conserved end residues are part of each CDR3. A D gene is named only where the DNA matches it firmly. Expanded clones are given a class, and other clones once, few, many or no size at all.

abundance | j_gene | d_gene | v_gene | CDR3aa | CDR3nt
many | TRBJ1-1 | TRBD1 | TRBV7-8 | CASSFTGVLNTEAFF | TGTGCCAGCAGCTTTACAGGGGTCCTGAACACTGAAGCTTTCTTT
many | TRBJ2-5 | - | TRBV7-7 | CASSLDVGRETQYF | TGTGCCAGCAGCTTAGATGTAGGGCGGGAGACCCAGTACTTC
few | TRBJ2-7 | - | TRBV9 | CASSVGPNYEQYF | TGTGCCAGCAGCGTAGGCCCTAACTACGAGCAGTACTTC
many | TRBJ1-1 | TRBD1 | TRBV29-1 | CSAGGGDRAGTEAFF | TGCAGCGCCGGGGGGGGGGACAGGGCTGGCACTGAAGCTTTCTTT
many | TRBJ1-2 | - | TRBV9 | CASSVAPGQGYGYTF | TGTGCCAGCAGCGTAGCTCCGGGTCAGGGTTATGGCTACACCTTC
many | TRBJ1-5 | TRBD1 | TRBV7-8 | CASSLAGQGYSNQPQHF | TGTGCCAGCAGCTTAGCGGGACAGGGTTATAGCAATCAGCCCCAGCATTTT
many | TRBJ1-1 | - | TRBV7-8 | CASSSGESRNTEAFF | TGTGCCAGCAGCTCGGGGGAGAGTCGGAACACTGAAGCTTTCTTT
many | TRBJ1-3 | TRBD1 | TRBV10-3 | CAISRTDRRVSGNTIYF | TGTGCCATCTCCCGGACGGACAGGAGGGTCTCTGGAAACACCATATATTTT
- | TRBJ1-1 | - | TRBV20-1 | CSARDHTGINSEAFF | TGCAGTGCTAGAGATCATACAGGGATCAATTCTGAAGCTTTCTTT
few | TRBJ2-5 | - | TRBV25-1 | CASSMGPAETQYF | TGTGCCAGCAGTATGGGGCCCGCGGAGACCCAGTACTTC
- | TRBJ1-5 | - | TRBV29-1 | CSADGHQPQHF | TGCAGCGCAGATGGCCATCAGCCCCAGCATTTT
- | TRBJ1-1 | - | TRBV6-5 | CASSYSLGWTPEAFF | TGTGCCAGCAGTTACTCGCTCGGATGGACACCTGAAGCTTTCTTT
- | TRBJ1-2 | - | TRBV25-1 | CACSARGTARSRGYTF | -
- | TRBJ2-7 | - | TRBV4-1 | CASSPTGLPTRYSYEQYF | TGCGCCAGCAGCCCCACGGGTCTTCCTACCCGATACTCCTACGAGCAGTACTTC
- | TRBJ2-7 | - | TRBV15 | CATESYEQYF | TGTGCCACCGAATCCTACGAGCAGTACTTC
- | TRBJ1-1 | TRBD1 | TRBV7-2 | CASSLRTGGGWTEAFF | TGTGCCAGCAGCTTACGGACAGGGGGCGGTTGGACTGAAGCTTTCTTT
- | TRBJ1-2 | TRBD1 | TRBV7-9 | CASERTGGYYGYTF | TGTGCCAGCGAAAGGACAGGGGGTTACTATGGCTACACCTTC
- | TRBJ2-7 | TRBD2 | TRBV29-1 | CSVGAGTIYEQYF | TGCAGCGTCGGGGCCGGGACTATCTACGAGCAGTACTTC
few | TRBJ1-5 | TRBD1 | TRBV11-2 | CASSLNRGLGYQPQHF | TGTGCCAGCAGCTTAAACAGGGGTTTAGGTTATCAGCCCCAGCATTTT
- | TRBJ2-7 | - | TRBV6-5 | CASNPSGGSYEQYF | TGTGCCAGCAACCCTTCCGGGGGTAGTTACGAGCAGTACTTC
few | TRBJ2-5 | - | TRBV7-9 | CASSLDWRGDQETQYF | TGTGCCAGCAGCTTAGATTGGAGAGGGGACCAAGAGACCCAGTACTTC
- | TRBJ1-3 | - | TRBV29-1 | CSSQQGAGNTIYF | TGCAGCAGCCAACAGGGTGCTGGAAACACCATATATTTT
- | TRBJ2-5 | - | TRBV20-1 | CSARGRRSAETQYF | TGCAGTGCTAGAGGGCGTAGGAGTGCGGAGACCCAGTACTTC
- | TRBJ2-7 | - | TRBV5-5 | CASSIDPGQPSYEQYF | TGTGCCAGCAGCATTGATCCGGGACAACCCTCTTACGAGCAGTACTTC
- | TRBJ2-7 | - | TRBV20-1 | CSARMLGIGGDEQYF | TGCAGTGCTAGAATGTTGGGAATCGGGGGAGACGAGCAGTACTTC
- | TRBJ1-5 | - | TRBV24-1 | CATSDRGEHF | TGTGCCACCAGTGATCGGGGCGAGCATTTT
few | TRBJ1-5 | - | TRBV29-1 | CSVAEGTSNQPQHF | TGCAGCGTTGCTGAGGGGACTAGCAATCAGCCCCAGCATTTT
few | TRBJ1-5 | - | TRBV20-1 | CSASYRSDPQHF | TGCAGTGCTAGTTACCGGAGTGATCCCCAGCATTTT
- | TRBJ2-7 | TRBD1 | TRBV7-9 | CASSSDGQGAEQYF | TGTGCCAGCAGCTCCGATGGACAGGGGGCCGAGCAGTACTTC
- | TRBJ1-5 | - | TRBV4-3 | CASSHQPRLNQPQHF | TGCGCCAGCAGCCACCAACCTCGGTTAAATCAGCCCCAGCATTTT
few | TRBJ1-5 | - | TRBV20-1 | CSATTQQLNQPQHF | TGCAGTGCTACAACACAACAGCTGAATCAGCCCCAGCATTTT
few | TRBJ2-2 | - | TRBV6-5 | CASSAPGPRNTGELFF | TGTGCCAGCAGTGCCCCGGGACCGAGGAACACCGGGGAGCTGTTTTTT
- | TRBJ1-1 | - | TRBV15 | CATSRDTW | TGTGCCACCAGCAGAGATACTTGG
few | TRBJ2-5 | - | TRBV19 | CASSAAGSQETQYF | TGTGCCAGTAGTGCCGCGGGGTCTCAAGAGACCCAGTACTTC
- | TRBJ1-2 | - | TRBV10-3 | CAISESVGSGTYTF | TGTGCCATCAGTGAAAGTGTAGGGTCTGGGACATACACCTTC
once | TRBJ2-7 | TRBD1 | TRBV29-1 | CSSRQGVEQYF | TGCAGCAGTCGACAGGGGGTCGAGCAGTACTTC
- | TRBJ2-6 | - | TRBV19 | CASSMGSGANVLTF | TGTGCCAGCAGTATGGGCTCTGGGGCCAACGTCCTGACTTTC
- | TRBJ2-7 | TRBD1 | TRBV7-2 | CASSQQGSHRGEQYF | TGTGCCAGCAGCCAACAGGGTTCCCACAGGGGCGAGCAGTACTTC
- | TRBJ2-7 | - | TRBV7-2 | CAGSLRHKIADGYEQYF | TGTGCCGGCAGCTTGAGACATAAGATCGCGGATGGCTACGAGCAGTACTTC
few | TRBJ1-1 | - | TRBV7-2 | CASSPQGTVNTEAFF | TGTGCCAGCAGCCCACAAGGGACGGTGAACACTGAAGCTTTCTTT
- | TRBJ1-2 | - | TRBV19 | CASSKQGNNYGYTF | TGTGCCAGTAGTAAACAGGGAAACAACTATGGCTACACCTTC
few | TRBJ2-7 | TRBD2 | TRBV7-2 | CASIGTSGGFSYEQYF | TGTGCCAGCATAGGGACTAGCGGGGGGTTTTCCTACGAGCAGTACTTC
many | TRBJ1-2 | - | TRBV4-3 | CASSQDPSVYGYTF | TGCGCCAGCAGCCAAGACCCCTCCGTATATGGCTACACCTTC
few | TRBJ1-2 | - | TRBV6-6 | CASGTGPRVVYGYTF | TGTGCCAGCGGTACAGGCCCACGCGTAGTCTATGGCTACACCTTC
- | TRBJ2-2 | - | TRBV7-2 | CASSLEGWNTGELFF | TGTGCCAGCAGCTTAGAAGGGTGGAACACCGGGGAGCTGTTTTTT
many | TRBJ1-1 | - | TRBV2 | CASSEISQNTEAFF | TGTGCCAGCAGTGAAATTAGCCAGAACACTGAAGCTTTCTTT
- | TRBJ1-6 | - | TRBV27 | CASSKEPLYNSPLHF | TGTGCCAGCAGCAAGGAACCGCTGTATAATTCACCCCTCCACTTT
- | TRBJ1-6 | - | TRBV5-8 | CASGSQFRSPLHF | TGTGCCAGCGGCTCCCAGTTCCGTTCACCCCTCCACTTT
many | TRBJ1-6 | TRBD1 | TRBV19 | CASTTGQGDSPLHF | TGTGCCAGCACCACGGGACAGGGAGATTCACCCCTCCACTTT
- | TRBJ2-5 | TRBD2 | TRBV20-1 | CSASSTLRLAGARETQYF | TGCAGTGCTAGTTCCACCCTCCGACTAGCGGGAGCCAGGGAGACCCAGTACTTC
- | TRBJ1-1 | TRBD1 | TRBV10-3 | CASSQGDHTEAFF | TGTGCCAGCAGCCAGGGGGATCACACTGAAGCTTTCTTT
many | TRBJ1-2 | - | TRBV7-9 | CASSLRGGDYGYTF | TGTGCCAGCAGCTTGAGGGGGGGCGACTATGGCTACACCTTC